This TCR beta chain was identified during a study of T cells in Graves' hyperthyroidism and ophthalmopathy. CDR1 and CDR2 from the germline V gene are MNHNS and SASEGT. V gave up 6 bases and J gave up 12 bases, with 9 bases separating them. The CDR3 is 11 residues long. RNA transcripts gave rise to amplified TCR beta CDR3 regions. Researchers ran a first-round RT-PCR on the TCR CDR3 using the HTBI primer set. TCRdb called the multiplex PCR reads again in MiXCR, with one record for every CDR3 protein. Of some 340,000 distinct CDR3 sequences listed, roughly 15% were seen once; the top ten hold 30% to 40%.

This chain joins TRBV6-1 and TRBJ1-6; tentative D call: TRBD1 (5 bases). The origin of this receptor is a woman in her thirties or forties with Graves' ophthalmopathy. Sequencing was carried out using blood. In DNA, the CDR3 is TGTGCCAGCAGCCCGGGGGGACCCCTCCACTTT. It translates to CASSPGGPLHF.